The 10 T cell receptor beta chains in this list originate from one sample, sequenced in a study of T cell changes during pregnancy in multiple sclerosis. The table came from immunoSEQ multiplex PCR; TCRdb's copy has only in-frame clones and leaves some out. The table has some 110,000 clones, about 90% seen once. Sequenced here: peripheral blood, sampled before pregnancy. These TCRs come from a female donor with multiple sclerosis, enrolled in a pregnancy study.

The rearrangement uses TRBV28 and TRBJ2-5; TRBD2 matches at 13 bases. The CDR3 contains 16 residues. Germline lookup yields CDR1 MDHEN and CDR2 SYDVKM. The junction had 10 bases not matched to a gene; V was cut back by 11 bases and J by 1 base. DNA for the CDR3: TGTGCCTCTCGGACTAGCGGGAGATTCCTCCAAGAGACCCAGTACTTC. Encoded protein: CASRTSGRFLQETQYF. Full variable domain (remainder filled in from reference TRBV28 and TRBJ2-5): DVKVTQSSRYLVKRTGEKVFLECVQDMDHENMFWYRQDPGLGLRLIYFSYDVKMKEKGDIPEGYSVSREKKERFSLILESASTNQTSMYLCASRTSGRFLQETQYFGPGTRLLVL.

In this sample, this clone turned up a few times. The V gene is TRBV15, the J gene TRBJ2-2, with 9 positions matching TRBD1. Germline V gene lookup returns CDR1 LNHNV and CDR2 YYDKDF (reference sequence). Trimming at V came to 1 base and at J to 5 bases, leaving 5 bases not matched to a gene. CDR3 length: 16 amino acids. As DNA, the CDR3 is TGTGCCACCAGCAGAGTTTTAGGACAGGGGACCGGGGAGCTGTTTTTT. This sequence encodes CATSRVLGQGTGELFF. The whole variable domain, filled in from reference TRBV15 and TRBJ2-2, reads DAMVIQNPRYQVTQFGKPVTLSCSQTLNHNVMYWYQQKSSQAPKLLFHYYDKDFNNEADTPDNFQSRRPNTSFCFLDIRSPGLGDTAMYLCATSRVLGQGTGELFFGEGSRLTVL.

In DNA, the CDR3 is TGTGCCAGCAGCTTGAGAACAGCCCAAGAGACCCAGTACTTC. This translates into CASSLRTAQETQYF. The J gene is TRBJ2-5, the V gene TRBV7-9, with unresolved D. V shed 3 bases and J shed 1 base, with 9 bases lying between them. Looked up from germline, CDR1 is SEHNR and CDR2 is FQNEAQ (reference sequence). This CDR3 region has 14 residues.

This clone was recorded only once. The CDR3 nucleotides read TGTGCCAGCAGAGGCGGGGGGGGAAGTGAAGCTTTCTTT. Residues: CASRGGGGSEAFF. J is TRBJ1-1 and V is TRBV7-9; D is possibly TRBD1 (5 bases). The CDR3 totals 13 residues. The ends were cut back, 6 bases at V and 7 bases at J, with 15 bases in the middle. Germline lookup yields CDR1 SEHNR and CDR2 FQNEAQ (reference sequence).

CDR3 region: CASSGLAGGTGELFF. The CDR3 DNA is TGTGCCAGCAGCGGCCTAGCGGGGGGGACCGGGGAGCTGTTTTTT. The rearrangement joins TRBV9 to TRBJ2-2; 12 positions agree with TRBD2. The CDR3 extends over 15 amino acids. Germline V gene sequence: CDR1 SGDLS, CDR2 YYNGEE. Trimming took 3 bases from V and 5 from J; bases not matched to a gene: 2.

The chain joins TRBV6-5 to TRBJ1-3; TRBD1 might be the D (6 bases). Germline CDR1 reads MNHEY; CDR2 reads SVGAGI. The ends were cut back, 2 bases at V and 2 bases at J, with 13 bases in the middle. CDR3 size: 16 residues. The CDR3 bases are TGTGCCAGCAGTTACGGGGGCAGGTATGCTGGAAACACCATATATTTT. It is translated as CASSYGGRYAGNTIYF.

In its sample, this clone was seen once. This rearrangement joins TRBV28 to TRBJ2-7, with 9 bases matching TRBD1. The trim removed 7 bases at V and 2 bases at J, leaving 9 bases unmatched. The CDR3 totals 15 residues. The germline V gene encodes CDR1 MDHEN and CDR2 SYDVKM. CDR3 region: CASIPSDRGTYEQYF. The CDR3 nucleotides are TGTGCCAGCATCCCCTCGGACAGGGGCACCTACGAGCAGTACTTC.

The chain is built from TRBV27 and TRBJ2-3; no clear D. The CDR3 has 13 residues. V lost 3 bases and J 2 bases, leaving 6 bases between the germline ends. Germline values: CDR1 MNHEY, CDR2 SMNVEV (reference sequence). The CDR3 protein is CASSFFNTDTQYF. Written as DNA, the CDR3 is TGTGCCAGCAGTTTTTTCAACACAGATACGCAGTATTTT.

The genes are TRBV10-3 and TRBJ2-7; no clear D. This CDR3 has 11 residues. Germline V lookup: CDR1 ENHRY, CDR2 SYGVKD. The V and J ends lost 8 bases and 3 bases respectively, with 8 bases between them. The CDR3, as DNA: TGTGCCATCGGGCAGGTCTACGAGCAGTACTTC. The encoded protein is CAIGQVYEQYF.

CDR3 protein: CASSQGGSEFNTGELFF. Written as DNA, the CDR3 is TGTGCCAGCAGCCAAGGCGGATCGGAATTTAACACCGGGGAGCTGTTTTTT. The V gene is TRBV4-2, the J gene TRBJ2-2; no clear D gene. The germline CDR1 and CDR2 sequences are LGHNA and YNFKEQ. The CDR3 contains 17 residues. The ends were cut back, 1 base at V and 2 bases at J, with 14 bases in the middle.